Listed below are T cell receptor beta chains from one sample, sequenced in a study of T-cell memory formation after mild COVID-19. Each CDR3 protein is one row after TCRdb ran MiXCR on the 5' RACE reads. The top ten hold approximately 23% of the sample, which has some 290,000 distinct CDR3 sequences, around 15% seen once. Input material: PBMCs or a T cell subset sorted from them (not recorded which). The source is a man between 18 and 29 years old who had mild COVID-19 (a few samples of this study predate the infection). Cell type and time point are not known. Both conserved end residues are part of each CDR3. Fields, in order: CDR3 protein, V gene, J gene, D gene. A D gene is named only where the DNA matches it firmly.

CDR3: CASSFPGYEQYF
V: TRBV7-2
J: TRBJ2-7
D: .

CDR3: CASSYTDRGDEQYF
V: TRBV5-1
J: TRBJ2-7
D: TRBD1

CDR3: CASSRGAGIGTDTQYF
V: TRBV7-2
J: TRBJ2-3
D: .

CDR3: CASSYGQGMTEAFF
V: TRBV6-5
J: TRBJ1-1
D: TRBD1

CDR3: CASKPGTKNQPQHF
V: TRBV6-5
J: TRBJ1-5
D: .

CDR3: CASSRDRGITGELFF
V: TRBV7-9
J: TRBJ2-2
D: TRBD1

CDR3: CASSLAWGALNQPQHF
V: TRBV7-2
J: TRBJ1-5
D: .

CDR3: CASSHPGQDSYEQYF
V: TRBV4-1
J: TRBJ2-7
D: TRBD1

CDR3: CASKTGGQPQHF
V: TRBV2
J: TRBJ1-5
D: TRBD1

CDR3: CASSLRGYEQFF
V: TRBV7-6
J: TRBJ2-1
D: .

CDR3: CSARVTGMNTEAFF
V: TRBV20-1
J: TRBJ1-1
D: .

CDR3: CASSPPGLAGDLYEQYF
V: TRBV9
J: TRBJ2-7
D: TRBD2

CDR3: CSVLTGVSYNEQFF
V: TRBV29-1
J: TRBJ2-1
D: TRBD1

CDR3: CSARETARHETQYF
V: TRBV20-1
J: TRBJ2-5
D: .

CDR3: CASSRGLTTDTQYF
V: TRBV9
J: TRBJ2-3
D: .

CDR3: CATSDSGTDQPQHF
V: TRBV24-1
J: TRBJ1-5
D: .

CDR3: CSVEDHGSLRDTQYF
V: TRBV29-1
J: TRBJ2-3
D: .

CDR3: CASSSQRGYEQYF
V: TRBV11-2
J: TRBJ2-7
D: .

CDR3: CASTGLSGFSTDTQYF
V: TRBV2
J: TRBJ2-3
D: TRBD2

CDR3: CASSGPPGGPDTQYF
V: TRBV9
J: TRBJ2-3
D: TRBD2

CDR3: CASSLAPGTGTNEQFF
V: TRBV7-7
J: TRBJ2-1
D: TRBD1

CDR3: CASSPRTGSNEQFF
V: TRBV2
J: TRBJ2-1
D: TRBD1

CDR3: CASSYSLDLVVGELFF
V: TRBV6-2/TRBV6-3
J: TRBJ2-2
D: .

CDR3: CASTHSSPASGANVLTF
V: TRBV4-3
J: TRBJ2-6
D: .

CDR3: CASSRTSGFQETQYF
V: TRBV7-2
J: TRBJ2-5
D: TRBD2